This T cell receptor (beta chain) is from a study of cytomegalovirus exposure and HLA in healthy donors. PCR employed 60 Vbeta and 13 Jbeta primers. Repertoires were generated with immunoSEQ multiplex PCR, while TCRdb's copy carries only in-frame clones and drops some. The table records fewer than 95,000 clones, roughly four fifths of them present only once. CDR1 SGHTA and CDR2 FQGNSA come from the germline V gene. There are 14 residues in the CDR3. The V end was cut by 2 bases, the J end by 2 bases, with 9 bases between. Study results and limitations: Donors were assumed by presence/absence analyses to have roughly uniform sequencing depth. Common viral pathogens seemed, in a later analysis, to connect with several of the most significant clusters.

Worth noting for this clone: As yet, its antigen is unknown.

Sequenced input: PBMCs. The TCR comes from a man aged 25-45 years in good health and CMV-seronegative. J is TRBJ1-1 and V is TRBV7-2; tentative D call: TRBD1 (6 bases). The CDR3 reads CASSLQGTNTEAFF. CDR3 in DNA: TGTGCCAGCAGCTTACAGGGGACCAACACTGAAGCTTTCTTT.